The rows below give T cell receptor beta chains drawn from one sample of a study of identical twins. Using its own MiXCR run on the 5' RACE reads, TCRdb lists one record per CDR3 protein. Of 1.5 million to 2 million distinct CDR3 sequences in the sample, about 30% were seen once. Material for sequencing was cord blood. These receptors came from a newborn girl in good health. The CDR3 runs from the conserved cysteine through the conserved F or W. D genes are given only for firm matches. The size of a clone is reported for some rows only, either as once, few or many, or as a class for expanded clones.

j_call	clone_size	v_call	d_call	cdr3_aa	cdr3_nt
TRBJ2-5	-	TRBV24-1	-	CATSDFPQETQYF	TGTGCCACCAGTGATTTCCCCCAAGAGACCCAGTACTTC
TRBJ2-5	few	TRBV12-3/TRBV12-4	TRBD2	CASRRLAGSYNEQYF	TGTGCCAGCAGGAGACTAGCGGGATCCTACAATGAGCAGTACTTC
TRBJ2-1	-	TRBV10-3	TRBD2	CAISESRTSGRYPYEQFF	TGTGCCATCAGTGAGTCTAGGACTAGCGGGAGGTACCCTTACGAGCAGTTCTTC
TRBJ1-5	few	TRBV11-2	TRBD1	CASRSDRADQPQHF	TGTGCCAGCAGATCGGACAGGGCCGATCAGCCCCAGCATTTT
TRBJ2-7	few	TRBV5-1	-	CASSLGRDGTYEQYF	TGCGCCAGCAGTCTGGGAAGGGACGGAACCTACGAGCAGTACTTC
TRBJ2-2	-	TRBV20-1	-	CRMDGDTGELFF	TGCAGGATGGACGGTGACACCGGGGAGCTGTTTTTT
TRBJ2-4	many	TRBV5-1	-	CASSLSPAQAKNIQYF	TGCGCCAGCAGCTTATCTCCCGCCCAAGCCAAAAACATTCAGTACTTC
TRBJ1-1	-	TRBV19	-	CASSMRYTEAFF	TGTGCCAGTAGTATGCGCTACACTGAAGCTTTCTTT
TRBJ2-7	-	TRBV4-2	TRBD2	CASSQERTSSGGGEQYF	TGTGCCAGCAGCCAAGAGAGAACCTCTAGCGGGGGGGGCGAGCAGTACTTC
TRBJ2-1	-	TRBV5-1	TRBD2	CASSSLAGLAYNEQFF	TGCGCCAGCAGCTCCCTAGCGGGACTGGCCTACAATGAGCAGTTCTTC
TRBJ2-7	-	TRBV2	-	CASSEVLREQYF	TGTGCCAGCAGTGAAGTTCTCCGCGAGCAGTACTTC